The 23 T cell receptor beta chains given below trace back to one sample, sequenced in a study of blood T cell repertoires in COVID-19. The repertoire was sequenced with immunoSEQ multiplex PCR; TCRdb's copy has only in-frame clones and lacks some. The sample has fewer than 300,000 clones; around four fifths are singletons. Sequencing input: peripheral blood. These receptors all come from a man older than 75 with acute or convalescent COVID-19.

V usage is TRBV7-9 and J usage is TRBJ2-1; a possible D gene is TRBD1 (6 bases). The germline gives CDR1 SEHNR, CDR2 FQNEAQ (reference sequence). There are 14 residues in the CDR3. V was cut by 3 bases and J by 2 bases, with 8 bases left in between. In DNA, the CDR3 is TGTGCCAGCAGCTTGACAGGCCCCTACAATGAGCAGTTCTTC. Its translation is CASSLTGPYNEQFF. The full variable domain, in which reference TRBV7-9 and TRBJ2-1 provide the parts outside the CDR3, is DTGVSQNPRHKITKRGQNVTFRCDPISEHNRLYWYRQTLGQGPEFLTYFQNEAQLEKSRLLSDRFSAERPKGSFSTLEIQRTEQGDSAMYLCASSLTGPYNEQFFGPGTRLTVL.

This chain connects TRBV5-4 to TRBJ1-1, with TRBD1 identical over 8 bases. Germline values: CDR1 SGHNT, CDR2 YYREEE (reference sequence). The CDR3 contains 13 residues. After removal of 2 bases from V and 5 bases from J, the junction contained 2 bases not matched to a gene. In DNA, the CDR3 is TGTGCCAGCAGCTTCGACAGGGGTACTGAAGCTTTCTTT. Protein: CASSFDRGTEAFF.

The chain couples TRBV6-5 to TRBJ2-5; D assignment may be TRBD1 or TRBD2 (5 bases each). The ends were cut back, 10 bases at V and 0 bases at J, with 15 bases in the middle. Per germline, CDR1 MNHEY and CDR2 SVGAGI. The CDR3 runs 14 residues. The CDR3 sequence is CATRADSYQETQYF. The DNA of the CDR3 is TGTGCCACCAGGGCGGACTCGTACCAAGAGACCCAGTACTTC.

J is TRBJ2-3 and V is TRBV19; TRBD2 is a possible D gene (5 bases). V lost 4 bases, J lost 0 bases, and 11 bases lay in between. Germline lookup yields CDR1 LNHDA and CDR2 SQIVND (reference sequence). The CDR3 covers 15 residues. The CDR3 protein is CASSSDGVSTDTQYF. The CDR3 region has the DNA TGTGCCAGTAGTAGCGACGGGGTTAGCACAGATACGCAGTATTTT.

J is TRBJ2-7 and V is TRBV27; D ambiguous. In germline, CDR1 is MNHEY, CDR2 SMNVEV (reference sequence). V dropped 8 bases and J dropped 0 bases, with 11 bases sitting between them. The CDR3 length is 13 residues. The DNA for the CDR3 is TGTGCCAGCGGTCCCTCGGGCTCCTACGAGCAGTACTTC. Its translation is CASGPSGSYEQYF.

This chain links TRBV7-9 with TRBJ2-7, with unresolved D. V was cut by 7 bases and J by 3 bases, with 7 bases left in between. CDR3 length equals 11 residues. Germline CDR1 SEHNR, CDR2 FQNEAQ (reference sequence). CDR3 amino acids: CASTSSYEQYF. CDR3 DNA: TGTGCCAGCACCTCTAGCTACGAGCAGTACTTC.

The chain is built from TRBV24-1 and TRBJ1-1, with D tentatively TRBD1 (6 bases). The CDR3 spans 14 residues. V lost 3 bases and J 4 bases, leaving 11 bases between the germline ends. CDR1 KGHDR and CDR2 SFDVKD come from the germline V gene. The DNA of the CDR3 is TGTGCCACCAGTGATCCCACCAGGGGCACTGAAGCTTTCTTT. This codes for CATSDPTRGTEAFF.

The chain is built from TRBV19 and TRBJ1-1; D is unresolved. Germline V CDR1 and CDR2: LNHDA, SQIVND (reference sequence). The germline V and J ends were trimmed by 5 bases and 10 bases, with 17 bases remaining between them. This CDR3 is built from 13 residues. The CDR3 loop reads CASSFRAGRRAFF. The CDR3, as DNA: TGTGCCAGTAGTTTTAGGGCCGGGAGGAGAGCTTTCTTT.

This clone was detected a few times. The chain employs TRBV13 and TRBJ1-2; D uncertain. The CDR3 runs to 16 residues. Germline-derived CDR1 and CDR2 are PRHDT and FYEKMQ (reference sequence). V shed 0 bases and J shed 8 bases, with 19 bases lying between them. DNA for the CDR3: TGTGCCAGCAGCTTAGGGACCGGGTCGTCTGCGGAGGGCTACACCTTC. Translated, it gives CASSLGTGSSAEGYTF.

This chain uses TRBV10-1 with TRBJ2-2, with 7 bases aligning to TRBD1. This CDR3 is 14 amino acids long. J lost 4 bases, V lost 5 bases, and 4 bases had no gene match. From germline, CDR1 is WNHNN and CDR2 SYGVQD (reference sequence). CDR3 nucleotide sequence: TGCGCCAGCAGTACAGGGGTCGGCACCGGGGAGCTGTTTTTT. Protein product: CASSTGVGTGELFF.

This clone has only one observation. V gene TRBV10-3 combines with J gene TRBJ2-5; 10 bases map to TRBD2. The CDR3 totals 16 residues. Germline CDR1 reads ENHRY; CDR2 reads SYGVKD. V gave up 3 bases and J gave up 1 base; unmatched junction bases: 5. In DNA, the CDR3 is TGTGCCATCAGTGACGCTCGACTAGCGGGCCAAGAGACCCAGTACTTC. Protein sequence: CAISDARLAGQETQYF.

This clone has a single count. V and J are TRBV18 and TRBJ1-1; D is possibly TRBD1 (5 bases). This CDR3 has 13 amino acids. Germline-derived CDR1 and CDR2 are KGHSH and LQKENI. V was trimmed by 2 bases and J by 8 bases, leaving 12 bases between them. CDR3 loop: CASSPTQGSEAFF. CDR3 DNA: TGTGCCAGCTCACCAACCCAGGGTTCGGAAGCTTTCTTT. Filled out from reference TRBV18 and TRBJ1-1, the complete variable domain reads NAGVMQNPRHLVRRRGQEARLRCSPMKGHSHVYWYRQLPEEGLKFMVYLQKENIIDESGMPKERFSAEFPKEGPSILRIQQVVRGDSAAYFCASSPTQGSEAFFGQGTRLTVV.

This sequence joins TRBV7-3 and TRBJ1-1, with 7 bases that match TRBD1. The germline CDR1 and CDR2 sequences are SGHTA and FQGTGA. Losses at the gene ends were 4 bases for V and 3 bases for J; bases not matched to a gene: 8. The CDR3 contains 15 residues. Written as DNA, the CDR3 is TGTGCCAGCAGCTACAACAGGGGAGGAGACACTGAAGCTTTCTTT. This translates into CASSYNRGGDTEAFF.

This chain uses TRBV7-9 with TRBJ1-5, with TRBD1 identical over 7 bases. This CDR3 has 14 residues. Per the germline V gene, CDR1 is SEHNR and CDR2 is FQNEAQ (reference sequence). V shed 4 bases, J shed 3 bases, and the junction held 3 bases outside the gene matches. CDR3 loop: CASSYTGDNQPQHF. In DNA form, the CDR3 reads TGTGCCAGCAGCTACACAGGGGACAATCAGCCCCAGCATTTT.

The DNA of the CDR3 is TGTGCCAGCAGCTATCCGGGACTGCCGGGTGAAAAACTGTTTTTT. Translation gives CASSYPGLPGEKLFF. This chain joins TRBV3-1 (or the pseudogene TRBV3-2) and TRBJ1-4, with D perhaps matching TRBD1 (5 bases). Trimming pared 5 bases from V and 7 bases from J, leaving 17 bases between. Germline CDR1 and CDR2: LGHDT and YNNKEL (reference sequence). The CDR3 spans 15 residues.

CDR3 in DNA: TGTGCCTGGAGTGTAACCGACACCACTGAAGCTTTCTTT. Encoded protein: CAWSVTDTTEAFF. The chain couples TRBV30 to TRBJ1-1; D gene uncertain. Trimming left V 0 bases short and J 4 bases short, with 9 bases between. Germline V gene data show CDR1 as GTSNPN and CDR2 as SVGIG (reference sequence). The CDR3 is made up of 13 amino acids.

About this clone itself: An end of the junction does not agree with germline; a read error may underlie this. The chain couples TRBV3-1 (or the pseudogene TRBV3-2) to TRBJ2-7; TRBD2 matches at 9 bases. CDR1 and CDR2 (germline): LGHDT, YNNKEL (reference sequence). The CDR3 spans 17 residues. This CDR3 is CASSQALAGHLGGEQYF. The CDR3 DNA reads TGTGCCAGCAGTCAAGCCCTAGCGGGGCACTTGGGGGGGGAGCAGTACTTC.

The chain employs TRBV28 and TRBJ2-3, with D possibly being TRBD2 (6 bases). From germline, CDR1 is MDHEN and CDR2 SYDVKM. CDR3 length: 15 residues. V lost 4 bases, J lost 4 bases, and 15 bases lay in between. The CDR3 sequence is CASSSPAAGSDTQYF. CDR3 nucleotide sequence: TGTGCCAGCAGTTCACCGGCGGCGGGATCAGATACGCAGTATTTT.

This clone was detected only a few times. The chain recombines TRBV5-6 with TRBJ2-1; TRBD2 agrees at 10 bases. CDR3 length: 15 amino acids. Germline CDR1 SGHDT, CDR2 YYEEEE. With V trimmed by 4 bases and J by 3 bases, 4 bases remained unmatched. The CDR3 sequence: CASSAGLADYNEQFF. The CDR3 nucleotides are TGTGCCAGCAGCGCCGGACTAGCGGACTACAATGAGCAGTTCTTC.

J is TRBJ2-7 and V is TRBV4-1, with 10 bases that match TRBD1. Per germline, CDR1 MGHRA and CDR2 YSYEKL. There are 16 residues in the CDR3. Trimming at V came to 0 bases and at J to 3 bases, leaving 5 bases not matched to a gene. Here the CDR3 reads CASSQDRQGAVYEQYF. CDR3 DNA: TGCGCCAGCAGCCAAGATCGACAGGGGGCCGTCTACGAGCAGTACTTC.

The chain uses TRBV10-3 and TRBJ2-1; 13 bases agree with TRBD2. The CDR3 length is 15 residues. After removal of 0 bases from V and 12 bases from J, the junction contained 5 bases not matched to a gene. CDR1 is ENHRY and CDR2 is SYGVKD in the germline V gene. CDR3 DNA: TGTGCCATCAGTGAGTCACTAGCGGGGGGGCCGTTGCAGTTCTTC. Protein: CAISESLAGGPLQFF.

The gene calls are TRBV11-2 and TRBJ2-1; 9 bases are shared with TRBD2. From germline, CDR1 is SGHAT and CDR2 FQNNGV. CDR3 length equals 15 residues. V was clipped by 2 bases and J by 9 bases; unmatched bases: 8. CDR3 residues: CASSLISGRFPEQFF. CDR3 nucleotide sequence: TGTGCCAGCAGCTTAATAAGCGGGAGGTTCCCTGAGCAGTTCTTC.

This chain links TRBV18 with TRBJ2-3; D is uncertain. Germline assignment: CDR1 KGHSH and CDR2 LQKENI. CDR3 size: 12 residues. Deletions cut 3 bases from V and 4 bases from J, with 5 bases between. The CDR3 here is CASSPRPDTQYF. In DNA, the CDR3 is TGTGCCAGCTCACCGAGGCCAGATACGCAGTATTTT. Variable domain in full (rest from reference TRBV18 and TRBJ2-3): NAGVMQNPRHLVRRRGQEARLRCSPMKGHSHVYWYRQLPEEGLKFMVYLQKENIIDESGMPKERFSAEFPKEGPSILRIQQVVRGDSAAYFCASSPRPDTQYFGPGTRLTVL.